What follows are 9 T cell receptor beta chains derived from one specimen sequenced in a study of blood T cell repertoires in COVID-19. Only in-frame clones appear in the TCRdb table, and some are missing; sequencing was by immunoSEQ multiplex PCR. Here the sample spans some 76,000 clones, around nine tenths being singletons. Sequencing was done on a sample of peripheral blood. The receptors here all came from a human donor in a cohort sampled during active COVID-19.

The chain recombines TRBV7-9 with TRBJ2-5; 12 nucleotides agree with TRBD1. Per germline, CDR1 SEHNR and CDR2 FQNEAQ (reference sequence). CDR3 length: 15 residues. The junction had 1 base not matched to a gene; V was cut back by 1 base and J by 4 bases. CDR3: CASSLGDRGRETQYF. CDR3 DNA sequence: TGTGCCAGCAGCTTAGGGGACAGGGGGCGAGAGACCCAGTACTTC.

This chain links TRBV18 with TRBJ1-5, with D maybe TRBD1 (6 bases). Germline values: CDR1 KGHSH, CDR2 LQKENI. CDR3 size: 13 residues. Trimming removed 1 base at V and 15 bases at J, with 16 bases between. The chain's CDR3 is CASSPRQRDTLHF. CDR3 in DNA: TGTGCCAGCTCACCACGTCAGCGGGACACCCTGCATTTT.

The V and J genes are TRBV29-1 and TRBJ2-7; TRBD1 agrees at 10 bases. Germline CDR1 reads SQVTM; CDR2 reads ANQGSEA. This CDR3 contains 15 residues. Unmatched junction bases numbered 11, after V lost 6 bases and J lost 3 bases. Here the CDR3 DNA reads TGCAGCGTCCCCTTCCTAGGACAGGGGGTCTACGAGCAGTACTTC. Translating it yields CSVPFLGQGVYEQYF.

This sequence joins TRBV30 and TRBJ2-6, with D unclear. The V end lost 2 bases, the J end lost 0 bases, and 8 bases lay between the germline ends. The CDR3 spans 15 residues. CDR1 and CDR2 from the germline V gene are GTSNPN and SVGIG (reference sequence). The CDR3: CAWSIPYSGANVLTF. In DNA form, the CDR3 reads TGTGCCTGGAGTATTCCTTACTCTGGGGCCAACGTCCTGACTTTC.

This sequence joins TRBV5-1 and TRBJ2-3; 8 nucleotides agree with TRBD2. Germline V gene lookup returns CDR1 SGHRS and CDR2 YFSETQ. This CDR3 has 16 amino acids. Trimming cost V 4 bases and J 5 bases; bases outside gene matches: 12. In DNA, the CDR3 is TGCGCCAGCAGCCCAGGACTAGCCGGGGAGGTAGATACGCAGTATTTT. Amino acids: CASSPGLAGEVDTQYF.

The CDR3 bases are TGCGCCAGCAGCCAAGATTGGGGACAGGGAGCAGAAACCCAGCATTTT. Its translation is CASSQDWGQGAETQHF. The gene calls are TRBV4-1 and TRBJ1-5; TRBD1 matches at 9 bases. The CDR3 is 16 amino acids. Germline trimming cut 0 bases from V and 11 bases from J; bases unmatched to any gene: 11. Looked up from germline, CDR1 is MGHRA and CDR2 is YSYEKL.

The CDR3 DNA follows: TGTGCCAGCAGCCTGGGACTAGACGTAAATGAGCAGTTCTTC. It codes for CASSLGLDVNEQFF. The V call is TRBV14, the J call TRBJ2-1, with 8 bases identical to TRBD2. J gave up 7 bases and V 4 bases, and 6 bases lay outside the gene matches. The germline V gene has CDR1 SGHDN and CDR2 FVKESK. CDR3 length: 14 amino acids.

The V call is TRBV30, the J call TRBJ2-7, with 10 bases fitting TRBD2. This CDR3 is built from 13 residues. V shed 2 bases, J shed 5 bases, and the junction held 3 bases outside the gene matches. Germline lookup yields CDR1 GTSNPN and CDR2 SVGIG (reference sequence). CDR3 nucleotide sequence: TGTGCCTGGAGTCGAGGGACTAGCGACGAGCAGTACTTC. Encoded protein: CAWSRGTSDEQYF.

This clone came up a few times. This sequence joins TRBV19 and TRBJ2-7, with D perhaps TRBD2 (5 bases). Trimming pared 4 bases from V and 5 bases from J, leaving 21 bases between. The CDR3 is 16 residues long. Germline V lookup: CDR1 LNHDA, CDR2 SQIVND (reference sequence). The CDR3 nucleotides are TGTGCCAGTAGTAGGGCGGGTTCGCTAGCTCGGGACGAGCAGTACTTC. Translated, it gives CASSRAGSLARDEQYF.